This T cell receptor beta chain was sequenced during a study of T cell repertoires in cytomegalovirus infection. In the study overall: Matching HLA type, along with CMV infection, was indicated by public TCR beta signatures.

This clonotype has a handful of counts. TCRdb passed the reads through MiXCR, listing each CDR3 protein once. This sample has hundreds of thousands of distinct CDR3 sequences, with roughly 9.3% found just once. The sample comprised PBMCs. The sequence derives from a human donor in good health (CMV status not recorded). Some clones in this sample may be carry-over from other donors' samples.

The CDR3 region is CASSLAVGRGEAFF. The CDR3 nucleotides are TGCGCCAGCAGCTTGGCTGTGGGAAGGGGTGAAGCTTTCTTT. The J gene is TRBJ1-1, the V gene TRBV5-1; a weak D match, TRBD1 (5 bases). The CDR3 is made up of 14 amino acids. Trimming took off 0 bases at V and 7 bases at J, with 13 bases between the two ends. From germline, CDR1 is SGHRS and CDR2 YFSETQ.